A single sample gave rise to the 5 T cell receptor beta chains below, sequenced in a study of human T cells and chemical hapten exposure. Time point indicated: patch test 1, 2 weeks after DPC sensitization. The treatment denotes: therapeutic diphenylcyclopropenone sensitization with weekly scalp DPC. TCRdb analysed the RACE reads with MiXCR anew, one entry per CDR3 protein. This sample yields 80,000 to 100,000 distinct CDR3 sequences, of which over 10% are seen a single time; less than 2.5% belongs to the top ten. The sequenced sample was whole blood, obtained in connection with sensitization to the hapten diphenylcyclopropenone (DPC). The origin of the receptors is a woman aged 40 to 55 with alopecia areata. Some clones in this sample may be carry-over from other donors' samples.

This clonotype was counted a few times. The chain has TRBV9 and TRBJ2-5; 9 bases are a match to TRBD1. This CDR3 is built from 15 residues. Germline V gene data show CDR1 as SGDLS and CDR2 as YYNGEE. V trimming: 4 bases; J trimming: 1 base; junction bases outside the gene matches: 5. Written as DNA, the CDR3 is TGTGCCAGCAGCAGGACAGGGGTTAGCCAAGAGACCCAGTACTTC. Protein product: CASSRTGVSQETQYF.

V and J are TRBV7-3 and TRBJ2-7, with TRBD2 identical over 10 bases. The CDR3 is made up of 15 amino acids. The ends lost 5 bases at V and 4 bases at J; junction bases unmatched: 8. Looked up from germline, CDR1 is SGHTA and CDR2 is FQGTGA. The CDR3 is CASSVGTSATYEQYF. The CDR3 DNA follows: TGTGCCAGCAGCGTAGGGACTAGCGCGACTTACGAGCAGTACTTC.

This clonotype was recorded at least ten times. The genes are TRBV27 and TRBJ2-1; 7 nucleotides line up with TRBD2. The V gene's germline CDR1 is MNHEY and CDR2 SMNVEV (reference sequence). This CDR3 comprises 16 residues. The V gene end was trimmed by 2 bases and the J gene end by 2 bases; junction bases not matched to a gene: 6. CDR3 DNA sequence: TGTGCCAGCAGTTTAAGGGGCGGGAGTCCCTACAATGAGCAGTTCTTC. Encoded protein: CASSLRGGSPYNEQFF.

This clonotype has only a few counts. This chain uses TRBV9 with TRBJ2-7; unclear D gene. With 0 bases removed from V and 6 bases from J, the gap between germline ends came to 16 bases. The CDR3 is 15 residues long. CDR1 and CDR2 from the germline V gene are SGDLS and YYNGEE. The DNA of the CDR3 is TGTGCCAGCAGCGTAGGTGGGTTAGGTCTTAGCGAGCAGTACTTC. It encodes CASSVGGLGLSEQYF.

This clonotype was seen a handful of times. V is TRBV6-2 or TRBV6-3 and J is TRBJ1-5, with no clear D. Trimming removed 6 bases at V and 5 bases at J, with 11 bases between. CDR3 length equals 13 residues. Per the germline V gene, CDR1 is MNHEY and CDR2 is SVGEGT. CDR3 in DNA: TGTGCCAGCAGCCCTACCACCTATCAGCCCCAGCATTTT. As protein: CASSPTTYQPQHF.